These T cell receptor beta chains were read from a single sample in a study of regulatory T cells in long-lasting Graves disease. Using its own MiXCR run on the multiplex PCR reads, TCRdb lists one record per CDR3 protein. This sample has some 460,000 distinct CDR3 sequences, with 16% found just once. These data also featured in a second study, about T cells in Graves' hyperthyroidism and ophthalmopathy.

Here the sequenced sample was peripheral blood mononuclear cells (PBMCs), taken at new diagnosis, from a patient treated with antithyroid drugs. The receptors shown here come from a man aged 35-49 years with Graves disease. CDR3s include the opening cysteine and the closing phenylalanine or tryptophan.

TRBV7-2	TRBJ2-2	CASSLRLAGSWYQDTGELFF
TRBV7-8	TRBJ2-3	CASSPNSGRARDTQYF
TRBV20-1	TRBJ2-3	CSACPTGGWSDTQYF
TRBV7-9	TRBJ1-2	CASSLAQGAGYGYTF
TRBV12-3/TRBV12-4	TRBJ2-2	CASSPRQGRGGELFF
TRBV29-1	TRBJ2-3	CSVETSGATDTQYF
TRBV7-9	TRBJ2-7	CASRPGPASYEQYF
TRBV6-5	TRBJ2-3	CASSYSELTTDTQYF
TRBV28	TRBJ2-2	CASSIQGGGGELFF
TRBV6-1	TRBJ1-5	CASSKGRDRVGQPQHF
TRBV28	TRBJ2-3	CASTIRGFSTDTQYF
TRBV14	TRBJ1-6	CASSQGVLHSPLHF
TRBV28	TRBJ1-5	CASRTGTRLSNQPQHF
TRBV5-1	TRBJ2-2	CASSLAGGQGFGELFF
TRBV3-1	TRBJ2-1	CASSQEGPDERFF
TRBV10-3	TRBJ1-6	CAISESDSPLHF
TRBV10-3	TRBJ2-3	CAISRQGTGNTDTQYF
TRBV7-8	TRBJ2-7	CASSARDRGAYEQYF
TRBV29-1	TRBJ2-1	CSVETAGNNEQFF
TRBV6-1	TRBJ1-1	CASNSEGWTTEAFF
TRBV12-3/TRBV12-4	TRBJ1-5	CASSLESGVQPQHF
TRBV3-1	TRBJ1-1	CASSPMGGTEAFF
TRBV4-1	TRBJ2-7	CASSARGYSYEQYF
TRBV28	TRBJ2-7	CASSLGSSYKQYF
TRBV3-1	TRBJ2-1	CASSLGSGEYNEQFF
TRBV3-1	TRBJ1-5	CASSRDSSSNQPQHF
TRBV7-6	TRBJ2-1	CASSSGGVDEQFF
TRBV13	TRBJ1-5	CASSVGGAGQPQHF
TRBV24-1	TRBJ2-7	CATSDPDRAPYEQYF
TRBV19	TRBJ2-7	CASSTRLPGSYEQYF
TRBV5-4	TRBJ2-5	CASSQTSGRAAETQYF
TRBV7-9	TRBJ2-1	CASSLAPSGASYNEQFF
TRBV20-1	TRBJ2-6	CSGLSGANVLTF
TRBV6-1	TRBJ2-1	CASSANYDFLEMSYNEQFF
TRBV28	TRBJ2-3	CAIKAGQTDTQYF
TRBV12-5	TRBJ1-5	CASGPGQGKNQPQHF
TRBV5-1	TRBJ2-1	CASSLNLVYNEQFF